This T cell receptor beta chain was observed in a study of cytomegalovirus exposure and HLA in healthy donors. This CDR3 has 12 amino acids. The germline V gene has CDR1 MNHEY and CDR2 SVGAGI. V lost 2 bases and J lost 8, with 9 bases in between. On this clone: No antigen is known for it.

Primers: 60 Vbeta forward and 13 Jbeta reverse. The protocol was immunoSEQ multiplex PCR, while the TCRdb copy is restricted to in-frame clones and leaves out a portion. The top ten hold approximately 2.7% of the sample, which has 95,000 to 120,000 clones, 65% to 85% seen once. Points from the study as a whole: Most TCR sequences proved rare, with some public TCRs found in many donors. When analyzed later, a missense DCLRE1C variant was found to be linked to TCR beta V- and J-gene trimming.

V and J are TRBV6-5 and TRBJ1-2; D call uncertain. The sequencing sample was made of PBMCs. The origin of this receptor is a woman aged 18-29 years in good health and CMV-seronegative. The CDR3 nucleotides read TGTGCCAGCAGTTACGAGGGAGGAGGCTACACCTTC. It encodes CASSYEGGGYTF.